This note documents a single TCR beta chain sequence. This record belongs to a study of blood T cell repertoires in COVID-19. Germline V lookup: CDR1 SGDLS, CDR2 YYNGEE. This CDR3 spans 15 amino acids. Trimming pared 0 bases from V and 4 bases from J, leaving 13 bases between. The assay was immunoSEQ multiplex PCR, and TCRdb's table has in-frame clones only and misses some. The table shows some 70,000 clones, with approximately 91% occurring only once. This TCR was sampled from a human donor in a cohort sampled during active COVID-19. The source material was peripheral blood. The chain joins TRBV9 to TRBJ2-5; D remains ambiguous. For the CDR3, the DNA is TGTGCCAGCAGCGTAGCGACTTTCGGTGGAGAGACCCAGTACTTC. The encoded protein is CASSVATFGGETQYF.